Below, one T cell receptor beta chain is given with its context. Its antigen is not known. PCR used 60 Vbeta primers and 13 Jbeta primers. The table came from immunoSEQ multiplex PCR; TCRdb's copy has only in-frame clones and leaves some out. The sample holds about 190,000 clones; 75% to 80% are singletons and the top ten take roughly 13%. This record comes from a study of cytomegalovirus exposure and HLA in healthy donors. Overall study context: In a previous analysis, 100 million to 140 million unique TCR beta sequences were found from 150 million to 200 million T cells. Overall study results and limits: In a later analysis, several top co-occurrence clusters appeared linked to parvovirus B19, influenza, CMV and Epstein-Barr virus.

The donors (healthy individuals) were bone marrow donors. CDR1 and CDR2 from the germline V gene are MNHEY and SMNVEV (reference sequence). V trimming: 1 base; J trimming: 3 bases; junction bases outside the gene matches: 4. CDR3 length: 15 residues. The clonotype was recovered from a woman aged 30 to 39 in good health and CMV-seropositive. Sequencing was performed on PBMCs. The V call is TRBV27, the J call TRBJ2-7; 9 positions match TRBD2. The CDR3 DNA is TGTGCCAGCAGTTTATGGGGCGGGGGGGACTACGAGCAGTACTTC. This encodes CASSLWGGGDYEQYF.